This TCR beta chain is drawn from a study of human T cells and chemical hapten exposure. Background on the study: During the roughly 26-week study period, patients had diphenylcyclopropenone applied to the scalp every week. Slight differences in pooled library volume were the main source of varying TCR yields across samples.

Concerning this clonotype itself: The junction departs from germline at one end; a sequencing error may be responsible.

Attachment of unique molecular identifiers to individual cDNA molecules was performed in the library. TCRdb itself ran the RACE reads through MiXCR, one entry per CDR3 protein. Of more than 70,000 distinct CDR3 sequences in the sample, 8.5% are singletons; the top ten hold roughly 2.6%. Time point: pre-sensitization, week 0. The treatment here: therapeutic diphenylcyclopropenone sensitization with weekly scalp DPC. From germline, CDR1 is MGHRA and CDR2 YSYEKL. The CDR3 has 12 residues. This receptor was identified in a man aged 35-49 years with alopecia areata. Some clones in this sample may be carry-over from other donors' samples. The source was whole blood, collected in connection with sensitization to the hapten diphenylcyclopropenone (DPC). V gene TRBV4-1 combines with J gene TRBJ2-1, with TRBD2 matching over 9 bases. CDR3: CASSQGLAGVQF. The CDR3 nucleotides read TGCGCCAGCAGCCAAGGGTTAGCGGGAGTACAATTC.